The 5 T cell receptor beta chains given below trace back to one sample, sequenced in a study of T cell responses to AZD1222 COVID-19 vaccine. Using immunoSEQ multiplex PCR, the repertoire was profiled, and TCRdb retains in-frame clones only, with some absent. The sample has approximately 140,000 clones, more than 80% seen once; the top ten hold over 0.9%. Sample: peripheral blood, taken on day 0 of MenACWY control vaccination. Receptors originate from an adult in good health.

This clone has just one count. This chain links TRBV7-2 with TRBJ1-1; TRBD1 is a possible D gene (5 bases). The CDR3 has 16 amino acids. Germline V CDR1 and CDR2: SGHTA, FQGNSA. V dropped 5 bases and J dropped 5 bases, with 21 bases sitting between them. The CDR3 nucleotides read TGTGCCAGCAGCCCCCACGCCCAGGGTTCTGAGACTGAAGCTTTCTTT. Residues: CASSPHAQGSETEAFF.

V is TRBV10-3 and J is TRBJ1-3, with 8 bases lining up with TRBD1. Germline CDR1 reads ENHRY; CDR2 reads SYGVKD. The ends lost 8 bases at V and 0 bases at J; junction bases unmatched: 6. This CDR3 has 15 residues. The CDR3 is CAIQDRESSGNTIYF. The CDR3 nucleotides read TGTGCCATCCAGGACAGGGAAAGCTCTGGAAACACCATATATTTT.

This clone has more than one count but fewer than ten. The CDR3 protein is CASSPGDNEAFF. DNA for the CDR3: TGTGCCAGCAGTCCTGGGGACAATGAAGCTTTCTTT. The chain uses TRBV28 and TRBJ1-1; D perhaps matches TRBD1 (6 bases). Germline lookup yields CDR1 MDHEN and CDR2 SYDVKM. The CDR3 consists of 12 residues. V was cut by 5 bases and J by 7 bases, with 11 bases left in between.

This chain uses TRBV5-5 with TRBJ2-7; D is possibly TRBD1 (6 bases). The CDR3 has 13 residues. The germline V gene encodes CDR1 SGHKS and CDR2 YYEKEE (reference sequence). V lost 4 bases and J 4 bases, leaving 12 bases between the germline ends. CDR3 region: CASSLTGTYEQYF. The CDR3 nucleotides read TGTGCCAGCAGCCTAACAGGGACGTACGAGCAGTACTTC.

This chain uses TRBV5-5 with TRBJ1-2; D gene unclear. Germline CDR1 reads SGHKS; CDR2 reads YYEKEE (reference sequence). V was clipped by 5 bases and J by 1 base, with 3 bases between them. The length of the CDR3 is 11 residues. CDR3 sequence: CASRNNYGYTF. The DNA of the CDR3 is TGTGCCAGCAGGAATAACTATGGCTACACCTTC.